The 6 T cell receptor beta chains listed next were all sequenced from one sample in a study of Ad26.COV2.S vaccination and SARS-CoV-2 variants. Treatment in this sample: 15 to 20 received Ad26.COV2.S at low or high dose, single or two shots; a few received placebo; per-sample allocation not given. Day 63 following the first vaccine or placebo injection was when the samples were taken. Repertoires were generated with immunoSEQ multiplex PCR, while TCRdb's copy carries only in-frame clones and drops some. Of about 370,000 clones in the sample, around 91% were seen once. This specimen was peripheral blood, taken in a trial of Ad26.COV2.S vaccine versus placebo. Receptor source: a person between 18 and 65 years old who received the Ad26.COV2.S COVID-19 vaccine or a placebo.

By proportion, this clone is medium-sized. V and J are TRBV6-1 and TRBJ2-7; perhaps TRBD1 as D (5 bases). The germline CDR1 and CDR2 sequences are MNHNS and SASEGT. With 2 bases removed from V and 0 bases from J, the gap between germline ends came to 11 bases. This CDR3 has 15 amino acids. The CDR3 DNA reads TGTGCCAGCAGTGAAATGCCAGGGTCCTCCTACGAGCAGTACTTC. Translating it yields CASSEMPGSSYEQYF.

The rearrangement links TRBV13 to TRBJ2-1, with a possible D match to TRBD2 (5 bases). Deletions cut 1 base from V and 6 bases from J, with 16 bases between. This CDR3 is 16 amino acids long. Germline CDR1 PRHDT, CDR2 FYEKMQ (reference sequence). For the CDR3, the DNA is TGTGCCAGCAGCTTAGCCGGCCTAGCCCGCTTCAATGAGCAGTTCTTC. Encoded protein: CASSLAGLARFNEQFF.

This clone was found once. The chain combines TRBV2 with TRBJ2-7; 8 nucleotides align to TRBD1. The germline V gene has CDR1 SNHLY and CDR2 FYNNEI. V dropped 6 bases and J dropped 7; count of bases not matched to a gene: 8. The CDR3 covers 13 residues. The CDR3 spells CASRGQAEGEQYF. The CDR3 DNA follows: TGTGCCAGCAGGGGACAGGCAGAAGGGGAGCAGTACTTC.

This clone has only one observation. This chain links TRBV7-3 with TRBJ2-5; 12 bases match TRBD2. V shed 3 bases, J shed 2 bases, and the junction held 7 bases outside the gene matches. Germline loops: CDR1 SGHTA, CDR2 FQGTGA. The CDR3 has 17 amino acids. The CDR3 DNA follows: TGTGCCAGCAGCTTTCCTCAACTAGCGGGAGGTCAAGAGACCCAGTACTTC. Its translation: CASSFPQLAGGQETQYF.

With regard to this clone: Other nucleotide sequences from this sample produce the same CDR3. This chain joins TRBV7-9 and TRBJ2-3; no clear D. The CDR3 consists of 15 residues. Per the germline V gene, CDR1 is SEHNR and CDR2 is FQNEAQ (reference sequence). Between the trimmed V and J ends, which lost 1 base and 0 bases, there was a span of 8 bases. The CDR3 is CASSLVVSSTDTQYF. In nucleotides, the CDR3 is TGTGCCAGCAGCTTAGTAGTCTCAAGCACAGATACGCAGTATTTT.

J is TRBJ1-4 and V is TRBV2; 7 bases match TRBD1. Trimming at V came to 5 bases and at J to 8 bases, leaving 5 bases not matched to a gene. The germline gives CDR1 SNHLY, CDR2 FYNNEI. The CDR3 contains 13 residues. Here the CDR3 DNA reads TGTGCCAGCAGTTTAACAGGGGACGAAAAACTGTTTTTT. Translation: CASSLTGDEKLFF.